Shown below are 20 T cell receptor beta chains from a single sample sequenced in a study of blood T cell repertoires in COVID-19. TCRdb keeps only in-frame clones here, not all; method: immunoSEQ multiplex PCR. Here the sample spans roughly 39,000 clones, 79% being singletons. The sample comprised peripheral blood. The receptors were gathered from a man between 65 and 85 years old with acute or convalescent COVID-19.

CDR3 bases: TGTGCCAGTAGCGACGGGTTAGTTCAGCCCCAGCATTTT. Translation gives CASSDGLVQPQHF. This chain links TRBV19 with TRBJ1-5; D call uncertain. Germline V gives CDR1 LNHDA, CDR2 SQIVND (reference sequence). The V and J ends lost 6 bases and 6 bases respectively, with 12 bases between them. The CDR3 runs 13 residues.

The sample holds one count of this clone. J is TRBJ2-2 and V is TRBV15; 7 bases line up with TRBD2. V dropped 1 base and J dropped 2; count of bases not matched to a gene: 7. This CDR3 is built from 17 residues. Germline CDR1 LNHNV, CDR2 YYDKDF (reference sequence). CDR3 loop: CATSRVPGLQNTGELFF. In nucleotides, the CDR3 is TGTGCCACCAGCAGAGTTCCGGGACTACAAAACACCGGGGAGCTGTTTTTT.

The J gene is TRBJ2-5, the V gene TRBV7-2; 7 positions match TRBD1. The germline gives CDR1 SGHTA, CDR2 FQGNSA. The CDR3 loop spans 13 amino acids. J was trimmed by 5 bases and V by 1 base; bases with no gene match: 1. The CDR3 region has the DNA TGTGCCAGCAGCTTAGGCAGGGGGGAGACCCAGTACTTC. Translated, it gives CASSLGRGETQYF.

The chain employs TRBV4-3 and TRBJ1-4; 9 nucleotides match TRBD1. The CDR3 has 17 amino acids. V lost 0 bases and J lost 8; bases outside the gene matches: 10. Germline assignment: CDR1 LGHNA and CDR2 YSLEER. CDR3 DNA: TGCGCCAGCAGCCAAGATACCGGGACAGGGCGGGGGGAAAAACTGTTTTTT. Translating gives CASSQDTGTGRGEKLFF.

J is TRBJ2-2 and V is TRBV6-5; D uncertain. Per germline, CDR1 MNHEY and CDR2 SVGAGI. Trimming took off 0 bases at V and 5 bases at J, with 10 bases between the two ends. The CDR3 is made up of 15 amino acids. CDR3 sequence: CASSYSKRTTGELFF. The CDR3 DNA is TGTGCCAGCAGTTACTCGAAACGAACAACCGGGGAGCTGTTTTTT.

The rearrangement joins TRBV6-1 to TRBJ2-1; TRBD2 might be the D (6 bases). There are 13 residues in the CDR3. V shed 6 bases and J shed 5 bases, with 11 bases lying between them. Germline lookup yields CDR1 MNHNS and CDR2 SASEGT. Here the CDR3 reads CASRAGSHNEQFF. CDR3 bases: TGTGCCAGCAGAGCCGGGAGTCACAATGAGCAGTTCTTC.

The J gene is TRBJ2-5, the V gene TRBV29-1; 9 bases line up with TRBD1. The CDR3 has 13 residues. The V gene end was trimmed by 6 bases and the J gene end by 4 bases; junction bases not matched to a gene: 6. CDR1 is SQVTM, CDR2 ANQGSEA, per germline. The CDR3 DNA is TGCAGCGTAGACGTGGACAGGGGAGAGACCCAGTACTTC. This translates into CSVDVDRGETQYF.

The chain recombines TRBV10-2 with TRBJ1-2; D remains ambiguous. The CDR3 has 14 residues. From germline, CDR1 is WSHSY and CDR2 SAAADI. V lost 6 bases, J lost 6 bases, and 17 bases lay in between. CDR3 protein: CASRGQKEGHGYTF. The CDR3 DNA is TGCGCCAGCAGAGGGCAGAAAGAGGGCCATGGCTACACCTTC.

The rearrangement links TRBV11-3 to TRBJ2-3; TRBD1 agrees at 7 bases. The V segment lost 1 base and the J segment 5 bases; nucleotides outside the gene matches: 9. The CDR3 contains 16 residues. Per germline, CDR1 SGHNT and CDR2 YENEEA. CDR3 sequence (DNA): TGTGCCAGCAGCTTAGGGACAGGTCGGCGTGGAGATACGCAGTATTTT. Amino acid sequence: CASSLGTGRRGDTQYF.

V and J are TRBV11-3 and TRBJ2-1; 9 bases line up with TRBD2. The V segment lost 1 base and the J segment 8 bases; nucleotides outside the gene matches: 3. Germline assignment: CDR1 SGHNT and CDR2 YENEEA. The CDR3 length is 14 residues. CDR3 region: CASSLVAGGDEQFF. CDR3 coding DNA: TGTGCCAGCAGCTTAGTGGCGGGAGGGGATGAGCAGTTCTTC.

The genes are TRBV5-1 and TRBJ1-1; D possibly corresponds to TRBD1 (5 bases). The CDR3 contains 14 residues. CDR1 is SGHRS and CDR2 is YFSETQ in the germline V gene. V gave up 4 bases and J gave up 3 bases, with 13 bases separating them. CDR3 sequence (DNA): TGCGCCAGCAGCCCGGAGGGGCCTTACACTGAAGCTTTCTTT. Translation: CASSPEGPYTEAFF.

This clone showed up just once. The genes are TRBV6-2 or TRBV6-3 and TRBJ2-7; no clear D. V was shortened by 2 bases and J by 0 bases, with 8 bases between the two germline ends. CDR1 is MNHEY and CDR2 is SVGEGT in the germline V gene. This CDR3 is built from 14 residues. CDR3 nucleotide sequence: TGTGCCAGCAGTTACGATGGAGCCTCCTACGAGCAGTACTTC. Translated: CASSYDGASYEQYF.

The chain employs TRBV5-1 and TRBJ1-3, with D unresolved. The CDR3 is made up of 15 amino acids. Germline assignment: CDR1 SGHRS and CDR2 YFSETQ. With 3 bases removed from V and 4 bases from J, the gap between germline ends came to 14 bases. CDR3 loop: CASSSGSSTGNTIYF. The CDR3 DNA is TGCGCCAGCAGCTCAGGATCTTCAACGGGAAACACCATATATTTT.

This clone is judged medium-sized. The chain combines TRBV19 with TRBJ2-2; 9 bases line up with TRBD1. Trimming at V came to 6 bases and at J to 6 bases, leaving 11 bases not matched to a gene. This CDR3 is 16 amino acids long. CDR1 and CDR2 (germline): LNHDA, SQIVND (reference sequence). The CDR3 loop is CASSPTGTGSAGELFF. The DNA for the CDR3 is TGTGCCAGTAGCCCGACCGGGACAGGGTCGGCCGGGGAGCTGTTTTTT.

A few counts support this clone. The chain carries TRBV6-6 and TRBJ2-3; TRBD2 matches at 9 bases. CDR1 and CDR2 from the germline V gene are MNHNY and SVGAGI (reference sequence). The V segment lost 2 bases and the J segment 2 bases; nucleotides outside the gene matches: 5. The CDR3 contains 16 residues. CDR3 nucleotide sequence: TGTGCCAGCAGTTACCCAGCGGGAGGACCCACAGATACGCAGTATTTT. Translation: CASSYPAGGPTDTQYF.

This chain joins TRBV18 and TRBJ1-2; 7 bases line up with TRBD1. From germline, CDR1 is KGHSH and CDR2 LQKENI. The J segment lost 9 bases and the V segment lost 6 bases, leaving 4 bases of the junction unmatched. The CDR3 is made up of 11 amino acids. The CDR3, as DNA: TGTGCCAGCTCCGACAGGGAAAGCTACACCTTC. This sequence encodes CASSDRESYTF.

This chain uses TRBV14 with TRBJ1-5; unclear D gene. Germline V gene lookup returns CDR1 SGHDN and CDR2 FVKESK. Trimming removed 1 base at V and 8 bases at J, with 9 bases between. The CDR3 is made up of 13 amino acids. CDR3 region: CASSQGYGEPQHF. For the CDR3, the DNA is TGTGCCAGCAGCCAAGGGTACGGGGAGCCCCAGCATTTT.

V usage is TRBV9 and J usage is TRBJ2-1; 7 nucleotides line up with TRBD2. V lost 4 bases to trimming and J lost 0 bases; unmatched junction nucleotides: 7. There are 16 residues in the CDR3. The germline V gene has CDR1 SGDLS and CDR2 YYNGEE. The CDR3 region has the DNA TGTGCCAGCAGCCCTTGGACTAGTGGCTCCTACAATGAGCAGTTCTTC. This codes for CASSPWTSGSYNEQFF.

V and J are TRBV28 and TRBJ1-2; 7 nucleotides match TRBD1. CDR1 MDHEN and CDR2 SYDVKM come from the germline V gene. There are 13 residues in the CDR3. V lost 8 bases to trimming and J lost 4 bases; unmatched junction nucleotides: 7. This chain's CDR3 is CASGIQGTYGYTF. The CDR3 nucleotides are TGTGCCAGCGGCATACAGGGGACCTATGGCTACACCTTC.

The rearrangement joins TRBV7-2 to TRBJ2-3; 7 bases align to TRBD2. Germline CDR1 reads SGHTA; CDR2 reads FQGNSA. J was trimmed by 2 bases and V by 5 bases; bases with no gene match: 4. CDR3 length: 14 amino acids. In nucleotides, the CDR3 is TGTGCCAGCAGCCCCGGGGGGATCACAGATACGCAGTATTTT. Amino acids: CASSPGGITDTQYF.